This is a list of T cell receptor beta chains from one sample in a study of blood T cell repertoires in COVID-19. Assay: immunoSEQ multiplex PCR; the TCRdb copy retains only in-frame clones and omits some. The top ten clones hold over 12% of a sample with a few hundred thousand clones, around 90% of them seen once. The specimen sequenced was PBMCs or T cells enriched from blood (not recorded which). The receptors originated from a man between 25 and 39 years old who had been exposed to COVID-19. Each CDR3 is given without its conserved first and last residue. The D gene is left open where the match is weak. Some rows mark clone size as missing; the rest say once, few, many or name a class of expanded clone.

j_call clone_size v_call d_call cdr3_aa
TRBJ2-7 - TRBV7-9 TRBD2 ASSAGGTRDSYEQY
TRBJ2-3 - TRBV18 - ASSQGGVLLRTDTQY
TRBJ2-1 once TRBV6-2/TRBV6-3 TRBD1 ASSRGTGAVGEQF
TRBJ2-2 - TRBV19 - ASSHGKVSGTGELF
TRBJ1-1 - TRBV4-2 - ASSHLNRPEGF
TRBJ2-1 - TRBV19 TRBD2 ASSSPGTSGYNEQF
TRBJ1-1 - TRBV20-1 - SAWRNTEAF
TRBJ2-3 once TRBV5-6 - ASSSWGDSTDTQY
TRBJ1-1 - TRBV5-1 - ASSFTDTEAF
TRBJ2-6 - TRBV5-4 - ASSFGFGGGANVLT
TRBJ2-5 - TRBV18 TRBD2 ASSPPQAGDTQETQY
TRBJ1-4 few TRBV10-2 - ASSEVGQGYEKLF